The clone carrying this T cell receptor beta chain is a singleton in its sample. This sample stems from a study of blood T cell repertoires in COVID-19. Study as a whole: Sites in the United States, Italy and Spain provided acute and convalescent COVID-19 samples. PBMCs, B-cell-depleted T cells, or T cells provided the cDNA or gDNA that made up the material.

Original processing methods: Nucleated cell counts were estimated from reference gene primer amplification. Clones were sequenced by immunoSEQ multiplex PCR, and TCRdb holds only the in-frame ones, with some missing. That table gives V, J and clone size, and the DNA gave D and trimming. The sample contains around 250,000 clones, roughly 88% of which appear only once. Looked up from germline, CDR1 is LGHDT and CDR2 is YNNKEL (reference sequence). CDR3 length equals 16 residues. V lost 1 base and J lost 0; bases outside the gene matches: 0. Cohorts were determined from participant-reported clinical history.

The rearrangement links TRBV3-1 (or the pseudogene TRBV3-2) to TRBJ2-1, with TRBD2 identical over 10 bases. The receptor was isolated from a woman between 35 and 50 years old with acute COVID-19. The sample consisted of PBMCs or T cells enriched from blood (not recorded which). The CDR3 sequence: CASSQASGSSYNEQFF. For the CDR3, the DNA is TGTGCCAGCAGCCAAGCTAGCGGGAGCTCCTACAATGAGCAGTTCTTC.